This TCR beta chain was sequenced during a study of metastatic and nonmetastatic thyroid tumors (dated by TCRdb to the early 2020s). Regarding the research as a whole: Repertoires from peripheral blood and from tumor or nodule tissue samples of malignant and benign thyroid patients were compared. What the research found in general, with its limitations: In both blood and tumor samples, TCR beta diversity was reported to be significantly higher in malignant tumors than in benign nodules.

For CDR1 and CDR2, the germline V gene lists SGDLS and YYNGEE. The CDR3, from cysteine to phenylalanine, totals 13 residues. The sequence is cut down to CDR3 DNA, 39 bases in frame from base 1. Relative to germline, V is missing 7 bases and J is missing 2 bases, with 2 bases of the junction outside any gene match. The library was built by means of PCR. TCRdb lists the instrument as Illumina HiSeq 4000. High-throughput sequencing was used to profile the TCR beta-chain CDR3 region of every patient. The original methods were these. The researchers built a classifier to tell apart papillary thyroid cancer patients with distant metastasis, based on CDR3 differences among clinicopathological groups. The Shannon index was used to measure repertoire diversity, and the Morisita-Horn index was used to measure how similar tumor and blood repertoires were. TCRdb reprocessing: public reads trimmed at Q25 with fastp, clones called with MiXCR, in-frame beta chains kept. TCRdb assigned the V and J calls; the authors' analysis was not used. For this sample there are fewer than 70,000 clones; 25% to 30% appear just once. The ten largest make up more than 15% of the sample.

Before undergoing thyroid surgery, none of the patients had been given any kind of treatment. Patient clinical samples collected from about 2012 to 2019 were retrospectively analysed using T-cell receptor beta sequencing. Concerning this clone itself: Its target antigen remains unknown. Per-base qualities were not stored, and no clone one base away is much larger.

The clonotype was recovered from a female donor with papillary thyroid cancer or a benign thyroid nodule (not recorded which). Some clones in this sample may be carry-over from other donors' samples. The chain joins TRBV9 to TRBJ1-1, with TRBD1 matching 10 junction bases. The sequencing sample was made of blood. Here is the DNA: TGTGCCAGCGGACAGGGGGTAAACACTGAAGCTTTCTTT. Its protein product is CASGQGVNTEAFF.